These T cell receptor beta chains were read from a single sample in a study of cytomegalovirus exposure and HLA in healthy donors. The data were produced by immunoSEQ multiplex PCR, yet TCRdb's version contains in-frame clones alone and is incomplete. The repertoire has about 170,000 clones, approximately 80% of them found once; the top ten carry 1.5% to 2%. Sequencing used PBMCs. Receptors were obtained from a woman between 18 and 29 years old in good health and CMV-seronegative. Each CDR3 is given with its conserved first and last residue. Each record gives: V gene, clone size, J gene, D gene, CDR3 DNA, CDR3 protein. The D gene is left open where the match is weak. Part of the rows lack a size; the others show once, few, many or a class for expanded clones.

V gene: TRBV27
clone size: -
J gene: TRBJ2-7
D gene: -
CDR3 DNA: TGTGCCAGCAGCCCACTCTACGAGCAGTACTTC
CDR3 protein: CASSPLYEQYF

V gene: TRBV29-1
clone size: few
J gene: TRBJ2-1
D gene: TRBD2
CDR3 DNA: TGCAGCGTCGCCCTTAGCGGGAGGGGATACAATGAGCAGTTCTTC
CDR3 protein: CSVALSGRGYNEQFF

V gene: TRBV5-1
clone size: few
J gene: TRBJ2-1
D gene: -
CDR3 DNA: TGCGCCAGCAGCTTGGAAACTAGCCGCGCCTACAATGAGCAGTTCTTC
CDR3 protein: CASSLETSRAYNEQFF

V gene: TRBV2
clone size: once
J gene: TRBJ2-6
D gene: -
CDR3 DNA: TGTGCCAGCAGTCAGAGGTTGGGCTCTGGGGCCAACGTCCTGACTTTC
CDR3 protein: CASSQRLGSGANVLTF

V gene: TRBV9
clone size: few
J gene: TRBJ2-5
D gene: -
CDR3 DNA: TGTGCCAGCAGCCCCGGGGGTGGGCTAGCTAATGGCCAGTACTTC
CDR3 protein: CASSPGGGLANGQYF

V gene: TRBV4-1
clone size: -
J gene: TRBJ1-2
D gene: -
CDR3 DNA: TGCGCCAGCAGCCAGACCTCCTGGCAGGCCCCATTAGAACTAGAGGGCTACACCTTC
CDR3 protein: CASSQTSWQAPLELEGYTF

V gene: TRBV28
clone size: -
J gene: TRBJ2-7
D gene: -
CDR3 DNA: TGTGCCAGCACCTCAACCCTGGGGCCAGGCTACGAGCAGTACTTC
CDR3 protein: CASTSTLGPGYEQYF

V gene: TRBV10-3
clone size: -
J gene: TRBJ1-2
D gene: -
CDR3 DNA: TGTGCCATCACCGTGACAGAATCAAATGGCTACACCTTC
CDR3 protein: CAITVTESNGYTF

V gene: TRBV10-2
clone size: -
J gene: TRBJ1-2
D gene: -
CDR3 DNA: TGCGCCAGCAGAAATACCGGGGAAACCGGCTACACCTTC
CDR3 protein: CASRNTGETGYTF

V gene: TRBV15
clone size: -
J gene: TRBJ2-1
D gene: -
CDR3 DNA: TGTGCCACCAGCAGAGATACTCCAGAAGGGGGAATCTACAATGAGCAGTTCTTC
CDR3 protein: CATSRDTPEGGIYNEQFF